These T cell receptor beta chains were read from a single sample in a study of CD8+CD57+ T cells in acquired aplastic anemia. MiXCR, run by TCRdb on the reads, gives a single entry per CDR3 protein. This sample has some 120,000 distinct CDR3 sequences, with 48% found just once. Sequencing input: sorted CD4+, CD8+, or CD8+CD57+ T cells (not recorded which) from PBMCs. These receptors were taken from a human donor in good health, serving as a control. The CDR3 runs from the conserved cysteine through the conserved F or W. The D gene is left open where the match is weak. Expanded clones get a size class; other rows say once, few or many, or leave the size out.

size: NA
D: NA
V: TRBV7-3
J: TRBJ2-2
DNA: TGTGCCAGCAGCCGAGTACACACCGGGGAGCTGTTTTTT
CDR3: CASSRVHTGELFF

size: many
D: NA
V: TRBV3-1
J: TRBJ2-3
DNA: TGTGCCAGCAGCCAAGTTTCGAAGCGGGTGACAGATACGCAGTATTTT
CDR3: CASSQVSKRVTDTQYF

size: NA
D: TRBD1
V: TRBV25-1
J: TRBJ1-2
DNA: TGTGCCAGTCCCGTCCGGGACAGCCAAAACCCCCTGGGCTACACCTTC
CDR3: CASPVRDSQNPLGYTF

size: NA
D: NA
V: TRBV24-1
J: TRBJ2-1
DNA: TGTGCCATCAGGGAGGACAATGAGCAGTTCTTC
CDR3: CAIREDNEQFF

size: many
D: NA
V: TRBV7-9
J: TRBJ1-5
DNA: TGTGCCAGCAGCTCCACGGGTGAACGGCCCCAGCATTTT
CDR3: CASSSTGERPQHF

size: once
D: NA
V: TRBV20-1
J: TRBJ1-2
DNA: TGCAGTGCCCCAGCGTGGACAGAACTCAATGGCTACACCTTC
CDR3: CSAPAWTELNGYTF

size: NA
D: TRBD1
V: TRBV5-1
J: TRBJ1-1
DNA: TGCGCCAGCAGCTCCCGGACAGGGAAGACTCTAGCTGAAGCTTTCTTT
CDR3: CASSSRTGKTLAEAFF

size: many
D: TRBD1
V: TRBV28
J: TRBJ1-2
DNA: TGTGCCAGCAGTCCCGGGACAGGGTTTTATGGCTACACCTTC
CDR3: CASSPGTGFYGYTF

size: NA
D: NA
V: TRBV19
J: TRBJ2-7
DNA: TGTGCCAGCAGGACATTACAGGGTCCCTCCTACGAGCAGTACTTC
CDR3: CASRTLQGPSYEQYF

size: few
D: TRBD1
V: TRBV29-1
J: TRBJ2-1
DNA: TGCAGCGTCCGGACAGGGTCCTACAATGAGCAGTTCTTC
CDR3: CSVRTGSYNEQFF

size: NA
D: NA
V: TRBV29-1
J: TRBJ2-7
DNA: TGCAGCGTTGTACCGGGCGAGCAGTACTTC
CDR3: CSVVPGEQYF